What follows are 3 T cell receptor beta chains derived from one specimen sequenced in a study of T-cell reconstitution after alpha-beta-depleted transplantation in children. Unique molecular identifiers were incorporated during preparation of the TCRbeta library. TCRdb used MiXCR to reprocess the PCR reads, holding one entry per CDR3 protein. The sample lists 700,000 or so distinct CDR3 sequences, about an eighth occurring once. The source was PBMCs, collected before TCRalphabeta/CD19-depleted stem cell transplant. All receptors come from a girl aged 2-10 years with congenital amegakaryocytic thrombocytopenia, due to receive a stem cell transplant.

This clonotype was observed a single time. The chain carries TRBV18 and TRBJ2-7; the D is unclear. Germline CDR1 reads KGHSH; CDR2 reads LQKENI. Between the trimmed V and J ends, which lost 2 bases and 4 bases, there was a span of 12 bases. This CDR3 is 14 amino acids long. DNA for the CDR3: TGTGCCAGCTCACCAGCGATGGTGGGTTACGAGCAGTACTTC. Translating it yields CASSPAMVGYEQYF.

Many counts were recorded for this clonotype. CDR3 amino acids: CSARAPTGTVGAYEQYF. The CDR3 nucleotides are TGCAGTGCTAGAGCCCCAACCGGGACAGTAGGGGCATACGAGCAGTACTTC. V is TRBV20-1 and J is TRBJ2-7, with 7 bases aligning to TRBD1. This CDR3 spans 17 amino acids. Per the germline V gene, CDR1 is DFQATT and CDR2 is SNEGSKA (reference sequence). After removal of 1 base from V and 4 bases from J, the junction contained 16 bases not matched to a gene.

The CDR3 loop is CASSLGSPDEQFF. In DNA form, the CDR3 reads TGCGCCAGCAGCTTGGGTTCCCCGGATGAGCAGTTCTTC. V gene TRBV5-1 combines with J gene TRBJ2-1, with D hard to call. Per the germline V gene, CDR1 is SGHRS and CDR2 is YFSETQ. CDR3 length: 13 amino acids. V shed 0 bases and J shed 8 bases, with 9 bases lying between them. Combining the CDR3 with reference TRBV5-1 and TRBJ2-1 gives the whole variable domain KAGVTQTPRYLIKTRGQQVTLSCSPISGHRSVSWYQQTPGQGLQFLFEYFSETQRNKGNFPGRFSGRQFSNSRSEMNVSTLELGDSALYLCASSLGSPDEQFFGPGTRLTVL.